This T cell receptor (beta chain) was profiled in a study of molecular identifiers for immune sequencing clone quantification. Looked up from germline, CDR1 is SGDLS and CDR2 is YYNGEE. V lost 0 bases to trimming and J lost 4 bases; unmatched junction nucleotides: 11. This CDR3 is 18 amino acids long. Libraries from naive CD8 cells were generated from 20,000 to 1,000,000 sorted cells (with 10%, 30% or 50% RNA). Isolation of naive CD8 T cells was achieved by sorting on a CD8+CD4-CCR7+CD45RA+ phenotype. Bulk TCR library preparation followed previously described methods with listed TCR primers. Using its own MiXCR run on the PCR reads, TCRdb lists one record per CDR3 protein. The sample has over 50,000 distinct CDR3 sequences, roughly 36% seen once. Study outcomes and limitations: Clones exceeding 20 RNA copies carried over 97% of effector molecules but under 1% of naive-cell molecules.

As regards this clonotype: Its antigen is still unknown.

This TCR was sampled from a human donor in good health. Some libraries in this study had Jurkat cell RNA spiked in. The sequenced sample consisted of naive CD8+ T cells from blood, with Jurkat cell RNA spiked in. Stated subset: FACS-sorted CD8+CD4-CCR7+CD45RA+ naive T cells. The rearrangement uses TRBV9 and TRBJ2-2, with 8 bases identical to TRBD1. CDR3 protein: CASSVARDRRGITGELFF. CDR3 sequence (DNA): TGTGCCAGCAGCGTAGCAAGGGACAGGAGAGGGATCACCGGGGAGCTGTTTTTT. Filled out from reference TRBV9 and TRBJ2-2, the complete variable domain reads DSGVTQTPKHLITATGQRVTLRCSPRSGDLSVYWYQQSLDQGLQFLIQYYNGEERAKGNILERFSAQQFPDLHSELNLSSLELGDSALYFCASSVARDRRGITGELFFGEGSRLTVL.